Following are 24 T cell receptor beta chains from one sample sequenced in a study of CD8+ T cells in alopecia areata. This sample's treatment: oral pan-JAK inhibitor, 5-10 mg twice daily. Following RNA extraction, reverse transcription yielded cDNA that acted as the sequencing template. Libraries were prepared by immunoSEQ multiplex PCR; TCRdb keeps only in-frame clonotypes and omits some of them. The sample records about 190,000 clones, 45% to 65% being singletons. The sequenced sample was CD4+ T cells sorted from blood, obtained at week 4, from a patient treated with tofacitinib. All receptors come from a human donor with alopecia areata.

This clone was seen only once. This rearrangement joins TRBV6-1 to TRBJ2-7, with 8 bases lining up with TRBD1. Per the germline V gene, CDR1 is MNHNS and CDR2 is SASEGT. V was clipped by 8 bases and J by 3 bases; unmatched bases: 6. This CDR3 has 13 amino acids. The CDR3 region has the DNA TGTGCCAGCGGGGACAGGACGTACTACGAGCAGTACTTC. It specifies CASGDRTYYEQYF.

The chain combines TRBV29-1 with TRBJ1-2; D perhaps matches TRBD1 (5 bases). The CDR3 spans 13 residues. Germline CDR1 SQVTM, CDR2 ANQGSEA. V was pared by 0 bases and J by 6 bases, with 11 bases between. The CDR3 loop is CSVEDQGKDGYTF. The CDR3, as DNA: TGCAGCGTTGAAGATCAGGGTAAGGATGGCTACACCTTC.

The chain combines TRBV5-1 with TRBJ2-7; 9 bases agree with TRBD2. V shed 1 base and J 2 bases; nucleotides not matched to a gene: 4. Germline CDR1 SGHRS, CDR2 YFSETQ. CDR3 length: 15 residues. The CDR3 spells CASSLWSGRTYEQYF. CDR3 DNA sequence: TGCGCCAGCAGCTTGTGGAGCGGGAGGACCTACGAGCAGTACTTC.

This clone was observed a few times. The gene calls are TRBV29-1 and TRBJ2-5; the D gene could be TRBD1 or TRBD2 (6 bases each). V was clipped by 6 bases and J by 2 bases, with 16 bases between them. Germline V gene lookup returns CDR1 SQVTM and CDR2 ANQGSEA. This CDR3 spans 14 amino acids. CDR3 amino acids: CSVRRRGPQETQYF. The CDR3 DNA reads TGCAGCGTGCGGCGCCGGGGGCCACAAGAGACCCAGTACTTC.

V and J are TRBV4-3 and TRBJ2-3; 7 bases line up with TRBD2. After removal of 1 base from V and 1 base from J, the junction contained 2 bases not matched to a gene. Germline-derived CDR1 and CDR2 are LGHNA and YSLEER. CDR3 size: 15 residues. CDR3 nucleotide sequence: TGCGCCAGCAGCCAAGGGCTAGCGGGCACAGATACGCAGTATTTT. The encoded protein is CASSQGLAGTDTQYF.

This CDR3 is CASSVVGGQLFF. Written as DNA, the CDR3 is TGTGCCAGCAGCGTAGTGGGGGGGCAACTGTTTTTT. The gene calls are TRBV9 and TRBJ1-4, with a weak D call TRBD1 (6 bases). The CDR3 length is 12 residues. The germline V gene encodes CDR1 SGDLS and CDR2 YYNGEE. Trimming took off 0 bases at V and 12 bases at J, with 9 bases between the two ends.

This clone was detected a few times. The V and J genes are TRBV28 and TRBJ2-3; D gene unclear. Trimming took 3 bases from V and 2 from J, leaving 9 bases between them. Germline V gene data show CDR1 as MDHEN and CDR2 as SYDVKM. CDR3 size: 14 residues. Here the CDR3 reads CASSLSSPTDTQYF. CDR3 sequence (DNA): TGTGCCAGCAGTTTGTCGTCGCCCACAGATACGCAGTATTTT.

The chain links TRBV2 to TRBJ2-4; D gene ambiguous. Germline CDR1 and CDR2: SNHLY and FYNNEI. CDR3 length equals 15 residues. Trimming shortened V by 4 bases and J by 0 bases, and 10 bases separated the two germline ends. The CDR3 loop reads CASSGLAAAKNIQYF. CDR3 DNA: TGTGCCAGCAGTGGTCTGGCAGCAGCCAAAAACATTCAGTACTTC.

The rearrangement uses TRBV29-1 and TRBJ2-1, with D unresolved. V was pared by 2 bases and J by 0 bases, with 8 bases between. Germline V gene sequence: CDR1 SQVTM, CDR2 ANQGSEA. CDR3 length: 14 residues. The DNA for the CDR3 is TGCAGCGTTGAATCCGCGAACTCCTACAATGAGCAGTTCTTC. Protein: CSVESANSYNEQFF.

This clone was detected once. The CDR3 sequence is CSVARGTGEGELFF. CDR3 nucleotide sequence: TGCAGCGTCGCCCGCGGGACAGGGGAAGGGGAGCTGTTTTTT. The chain has TRBV29-1 and TRBJ2-2; TRBD1 aligns across 10 bases. Germline loops: CDR1 SQVTM, CDR2 ANQGSEA. This CDR3 has 14 residues. Unmatched junction bases numbered 9, after V lost 6 bases and J lost 8 bases.

The chain is built from TRBV5-1 and TRBJ2-5, with 13 bases that match TRBD2. The CDR3 runs 16 residues. Trimming took 2 bases from V and 4 from J; bases not matched to a gene: 5. Germline V CDR1 and CDR2: SGHRS, YFSETQ. The CDR3 protein is CASSFRLAGGSETQYF. Here the CDR3 DNA reads TGCGCCAGCAGCTTCCGACTAGCGGGAGGTTCAGAGACCCAGTACTTC.

V gene TRBV14 combines with J gene TRBJ2-2, with D possibly called TRBD1 or TRBD2 (5 bases each). V shed 1 base and J shed 4 bases, with 10 bases lying between them. The CDR3 sequence is 15 residues long. From germline, CDR1 is SGHDN and CDR2 FVKESK. The CDR3 region has the DNA TGTGCCAGCAGCCAAGGTGGGACGGTCACCGGGGAGCTGTTTTTT. Its protein product is CASSQGGTVTGELFF.

The chain recombines TRBV6-6 with TRBJ1-1; 8 positions match TRBD1. Germline V lookup: CDR1 MNHNY, CDR2 SVGAGI (reference sequence). There are 14 residues in the CDR3. With 4 bases clipped from V and 3 bases from J, the junction kept 4 bases outside the gene matches. CDR3 nucleotides: TGTGCCAGCAGTTTCCAGGGGGCTGACACTGAAGCTTTCTTT. Protein product: CASSFQGADTEAFF.

This clone was counted a single time. J is TRBJ2-3 and V is TRBV9, with TRBD2 identical over 9 bases. The CDR3 is 16 amino acids. The V segment lost 5 bases and the J segment 4 bases; nucleotides outside the gene matches: 11. CDR1 is SGDLS and CDR2 is YYNGEE in the germline V gene. The CDR3 is CASSRGTSLMADTQYF. CDR3 in DNA: TGTGCCAGCAGTCGTGGGACTAGCTTGATGGCAGATACGCAGTATTTT. Complete variable domain (other parts from reference TRBV9 and TRBJ2-3): DSGVTQTPKHLITATGQRVTLRCSPRSGDLSVYWYQQSLDQGLQFLIQYYNGEERAKGNILERFSAQQFPDLHSELNLSSLELGDSALYFCASSRGTSLMADTQYFGPGTRLTVL.

This chain links TRBV6-5 with TRBJ2-1; the D gene is possibly TRBD2 (6 bases). The CDR3 consists of 14 residues. Germline CDR1 and CDR2: MNHEY and SVGAGI. The V end was cut by 6 bases, the J end by 8 bases, with 17 bases between. CDR3 residues: CASRSLASSDEQFF. CDR3 in DNA: TGTGCCAGCAGGTCCCTAGCGAGTAGCGATGAGCAGTTCTTC.

Here the CDR3 DNA reads TGTGCCTGGAGTTCGAGCGGGCCCTACAATGAGCAGTTCTTC. Translated: CAWSSSGPYNEQFF. This chain connects TRBV30 to TRBJ2-1, with D perhaps TRBD2 (6 bases). The V and J ends lost 2 bases and 2 bases respectively, with 10 bases between them. The CDR3 is 14 residues long. Germline V gene lookup returns CDR1 GTSNPN and CDR2 SVGIG (reference sequence).

The chain employs TRBV18 and TRBJ2-3, with D unresolved. The CDR3 totals 14 residues. CDR1 is KGHSH and CDR2 is LQKENI in the germline V gene. Trimming left V 0 bases short and J 2 bases short, with 6 bases between. DNA for the CDR3: TGTGCCAGCTCACCACCAACCCTCACAGATACGCAGTATTTT. Translated: CASSPPTLTDTQYF.

The chain combines TRBV23-1 with TRBJ2-7; no reliable D call. TRBV23-1 is annotated as an ORF whose role is uncertain. The length of the CDR3 is 16 residues. The V end was cut by 3 bases, the J end by 2 bases, with 17 bases between. This CDR3 reads CASSHLGPGNTYEQYF. For the CDR3, the DNA is TGCGCCAGCAGTCACCTGGGCCCAGGCAACACCTACGAGCAGTACTTC.

Only a few counts were recorded for this clone. The V and J genes are TRBV9 and TRBJ2-2, with D possibly matching TRBD2 (5 bases). Per germline, CDR1 SGDLS and CDR2 YYNGEE. The CDR3 covers 14 residues. V was shortened by 3 bases and J by 2 bases, with 8 bases between the two germline ends. The CDR3 here is CASSDGLNTGELFF. As DNA, the CDR3 is TGTGCCAGCAGCGACGGACTTAACACCGGGGAGCTGTTTTTT. The full variable domain, rest sourced from reference TRBV9 and TRBJ2-2, is DSGVTQTPKHLITATGQRVTLRCSPRSGDLSVYWYQQSLDQGLQFLIQYYNGEERAKGNILERFSAQQFPDLHSELNLSSLELGDSALYFCASSDGLNTGELFFGEGSRLTVL.

As DNA, the CDR3 is TGTGCCAGCAGTTACCGTCTAGCGGGAGTCAATGAGCAGTTCTTC. Amino acids: CASSYRLAGVNEQFF. The chain links TRBV6-5 to TRBJ2-1, with 10 nucleotides matching TRBD2. The CDR3 contains 15 residues. With V trimmed by 2 bases and J by 6 bases, 4 bases remained unmatched. Germline loops: CDR1 MNHEY, CDR2 SVGAGI.

The J gene is TRBJ2-5, the V gene TRBV29-1; 7 bases line up with TRBD1. This CDR3 comprises 14 residues. Germline trimming cut 4 bases from V and 4 bases from J; bases unmatched to any gene: 9. Per the germline V gene, CDR1 is SQVTM and CDR2 is ANQGSEA. DNA of the CDR3: TGCAGCGTTGTGCGTGACAGGGTTGGAGAGACCCAGTACTTC. Amino acids: CSVVRDRVGETQYF.

The chain uses TRBV29-1 and TRBJ2-5; D possibly corresponds to TRBD2 (6 bases). The ends were cut back, 0 bases at V and 7 bases at J, with 18 bases in the middle. CDR1 is SQVTM and CDR2 is ANQGSEA in the germline V gene. The CDR3 is 15 amino acids. CDR3 sequence: CSVEDWDFVGVTQYF. The CDR3, as DNA: TGCAGCGTTGAAGATTGGGACTTCGTAGGAGTGACCCAGTACTTC.

The V gene is TRBV12-5, the J gene TRBJ2-5; no firm D call. The CDR3 loop spans 13 amino acids. Germline loops: CDR1 LGHNT, CDR2 FRNRAP. V dropped 0 bases and J dropped 5 bases, with 7 bases sitting between them. CDR3 sequence (DNA): TGTGCTAGTGGTTTGGTAGGGCGGGAGACCCAGTACTTC. Its translation is CASGLVGRETQYF.

The chain combines TRBV5-4 with TRBJ2-1; 7 bases fit TRBD2. The germline CDR1 and CDR2 sequences are SGHNT and YYREEE (reference sequence). Trimming at V came to 0 bases and at J to 6 bases, leaving 9 bases not matched to a gene. This CDR3 is 16 amino acids long. For the CDR3, the DNA is TGTGCCAGCAGCTTGGTCCCGGGACTAAGCGTCAATGAGCAGTTCTTC. This gives the protein CASSLVPGLSVNEQFF.